This T cell receptor (beta chain) is drawn from a study of blood T cell repertoires in COVID-19. Study in general: Sites across the United States, Italy and Spain contributed samples from acute and convalescent COVID-19. T cells, B-cell-depleted T cells, or PBMCs supplied cDNA or gDNA.

Germline CDR1 reads SGHTA; CDR2 reads FQGNSA. This CDR3 spans 13 amino acids. The junction had 9 bases not matched to a gene; V was cut back by 5 bases and J by 10 bases. Study processing details: Estimated nucleated cell counts came from reference gene primer amplification. Method: immunoSEQ multiplex PCR; TCRdb's copy keeps in-frame clones and lacks some. V and J calls and clone size come straight from that table; D and trimming were deduced from the DNA. Found here are roughly 79,000 clones, around nine tenths of them singletons; the top ten hold roughly 5%. The V gene is TRBV7-2, the J gene TRBJ1-1, with 8 bases fitting TRBD1. The sequencing input was peripheral blood. This receptor was obtained from a woman of 80 years or more with active or convalescent COVID-19. The chain's CDR3 is CASSLGQGVLAFF. CDR3 in DNA: TGTGCCAGCAGCCTCGGACAGGGAGTGTTAGCTTTCTTT.